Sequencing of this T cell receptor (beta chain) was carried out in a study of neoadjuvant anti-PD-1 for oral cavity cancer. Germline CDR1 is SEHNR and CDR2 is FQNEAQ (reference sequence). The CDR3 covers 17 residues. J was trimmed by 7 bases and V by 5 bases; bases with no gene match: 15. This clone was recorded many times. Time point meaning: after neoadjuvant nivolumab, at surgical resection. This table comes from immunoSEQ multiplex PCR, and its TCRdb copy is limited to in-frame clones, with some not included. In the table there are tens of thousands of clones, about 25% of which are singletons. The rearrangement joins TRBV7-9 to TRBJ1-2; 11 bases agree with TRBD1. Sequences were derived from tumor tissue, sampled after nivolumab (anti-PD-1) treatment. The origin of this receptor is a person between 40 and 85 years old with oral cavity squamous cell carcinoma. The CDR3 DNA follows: TGTGCCAGCAGCCCCCCCGGGGCGGACAGGGGGCATGGTGGCTACACCTTC. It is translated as CASSPPGADRGHGGYTF.